A single T cell receptor (beta chain) is shown here with its context. Its recognized antigen is unknown. One base away there is no much larger clone; base qualities are not given. Each collaborating institution followed its own protocols to collect whole blood in K2EDTA tubes. Collaborator samples were shipped for TCRbeta analysis as frozen whole blood, isolated PBMCs, or DNA extracted from either sample type. The sample is drawn from a study of blood T cell repertoires in COVID-19 (dated by TCRdb to between 2020 and 2021). Background for the entire study: The collaborator samples originated in the United States, Italy and Spain and spanned the acute and convalescent phases of COVID-19. The prospective study material was composed of cDNA or gDNA derived from T cells, B-cell-depleted T cells, or PBMCs. Deeply sampled blood TCRbeta repertoires from subjects exposed to, actively infected with, or recovered from COVID-19 were included in the dataset. The repertoires were released in a freely available public database intended as a resource for research on the immune response to SARS-CoV-2. The samples were drawn from the first 160 participants of the ongoing ImmuneRACE study and from some 1,300 subjects provided by 6 global collaborators. A de-identified subject ID, COVID-19 status, age in years and sex were almost always included in the sample metadata. Where available, HLA class I and class II types were taken from metadata supplied by the sample provider and were not determined by assay-based typing.

In the germline V gene, CDR1 corresponds to LGHNA and CDR2 to YSLEER. V was cut back by 4 bases and J by 7 bases, leaving a gap of 19 bases between them. The CDR3 runs 15 residues from the cysteine to the phenylalanine. Only the CDR3 DNA stays, 45 bases, in frame from base 1. General findings and caveats noted by the study authors: Clinical and demographic metadata were provided uncurated, with the amount varying by source and participant.

TCRbeta CDR3 regions were amplified from genomic DNA by means of the immunoSEQ Assay, a bias-controlled multiplex PCR. On the study's bioinformatics: The number of nucleated cells in each sample was estimated by amplification of reference gene primers within the assay. To quantify the absolute abundance of each unique TCRbeta CDR3 rearrangement, sequence reads were collapsed and filtered. For each sample, productive Simpson clonality was calculated as the square root of Simpson's diversity index over productive rearrangements. TCRdb provides this immuneACCESS table in a form limited to in-frame rearrangements. Some clones are lacking; in checked studies, under half of them reflect an unresolved V gene, and why the rest are absent is not known. The V and J calls and the clone size are those of that table, but D and trimming were determined from the DNA. For this sample there are 44,000 or so clones; around 84% appear just once. The ten largest clones represent 4% to 5.5% of the sample.

The chain couples TRBV4-3 to TRBJ1-1; the D gene identity is not certain. The receptor's source is a man aged 45-65 years with active COVID-19. Material: peripheral blood. The encoded CDR3 is CASSLDTLGLGEAFF. The DNA sequence reads TGCGCCAGCAGCCTTGACACTCTCGGTCTCGGTGAAGCTTTCTTT.